The 19 T cell receptor beta chains below come from one sample, sequenced in a study of cytomegalovirus exposure and HLA in healthy donors. Use of 60 Vbeta and 13 Jbeta primers characterized the PCR. The protocol was immunoSEQ multiplex PCR, while the TCRdb copy is restricted to in-frame clones and leaves out a portion. The table shows some 130,000 clones, with around three quarters occurring only once. Source material: PBMCs. The origin of the receptors is a male donor in good health and CMV-seronegative.

The sample holds one count of this clone. The chain uses TRBV6-1 and TRBJ2-1, with a weak D call TRBD2 (7 bases). The CDR3 extends over 16 amino acids. Germline-derived CDR1 and CDR2 are MNHNS and SASEGT. V lost 3 bases, J lost 1 base, and 13 bases lay in between. CDR3 region: CASSDREGGSYNEQFF. CDR3 sequence (DNA): TGTGCCAGCAGTGACAGGGAGGGGGGGTCCTACAATGAGCAGTTCTTC.

The rearrangement joins TRBV9 to TRBJ2-2; possible D gene TRBD2, 6 bases. Germline V gene sequence: CDR1 SGDLS, CDR2 YYNGEE. Trimming removed 4 bases at V and 1 base at J, with 11 bases between. The length of the CDR3 is 15 residues. CDR3 coding DNA: TGTGCCAGCAGCCCCTGGGGAGGGAACACCGGGGAGCTGTTTTTT. Protein: CASSPWGGNTGELFF. Combining the CDR3 with reference TRBV9 and TRBJ2-2 gives the whole variable domain DSGVTQTPKHLITATGQRVTLRCSPRSGDLSVYWYQQSLDQGLQFLIQYYNGEERAKGNILERFSAQQFPDLHSELNLSSLELGDSALYFCASSPWGGNTGELFFGEGSRLTVL.

This sequence joins TRBV29-1 and TRBJ2-3, with D unclear. The CDR3 runs to 14 residues. CDR1 is SQVTM and CDR2 is ANQGSEA in the germline V gene. V lost 2 bases and J lost 1, with 10 bases in between. CDR3 sequence reads: CSVELVYGTDTQYF. The CDR3 DNA reads TGCAGCGTTGAACTTGTCTATGGCACAGATACGCAGTATTTT.

V gene TRBV2 combines with J gene TRBJ2-1; TRBD2 matches 7 bases. The V gene end was trimmed by 2 bases and the J gene end by 3 bases; junction bases not matched to a gene: 7. This CDR3 has 16 amino acids. CDR1 is SNHLY, CDR2 FYNNEI, per germline. CDR3 in amino acids: CASSESASGRYNEQFF. DNA of the CDR3: TGTGCCAGCAGTGAATCGGCTAGCGGACGCTACAATGAGCAGTTCTTC. Based on the CDR3 plus reference TRBV2 and TRBJ2-1, the full variable domain is EPEVTQTPSHQVTQMGQEVILRCVPISNHLYFYWYRQILGQKVEFLVSFYNNEISEKSEIFDDQFSVERPDGSNFTLKIRSTKLEDSAMYFCASSESASGRYNEQFFGPGTRLTVL.

V is TRBV28 and J is TRBJ1-4; TRBD1 might be the D (6 bases). The germline V gene has CDR1 MDHEN and CDR2 SYDVKM. CDR3 length: 15 amino acids. V was pared by 2 bases and J by 6 bases, with 13 bases between. CDR3 coding DNA: TGTGCCAGCAGTTTACTCCAGGGGCTCGATGAAAAACTGTTTTTT. It encodes CASSLLQGLDEKLFF.

This rearrangement joins TRBV4-1 to TRBJ2-2; 10 nucleotides align to TRBD2. Germline CDR1 reads MGHRA; CDR2 reads YSYEKL. CDR3 length: 15 amino acids. J lost 6 bases, V lost 2 bases, and 3 bases had no gene match. CDR3: CASSQTSGTAGELFF. The CDR3 DNA reads as TGCGCCAGCAGCCAAACTAGCGGGACGGCCGGGGAGCTGTTTTTT.

Only one count was recorded for this clone. The chain has TRBV18 and TRBJ2-3, with 9 bases identical to TRBD1. V lost 6 bases and J lost 0; bases outside the gene matches: 1. Germline V lookup: CDR1 KGHSH, CDR2 LQKENI. The CDR3 length is 14 residues. CDR3 coding DNA: TGTGCCAGCTCCGGACAGGGGAGCACAGATACGCAGTATTTT. Encoded protein: CASSGQGSTDTQYF.

The rearrangement joins TRBV5-1 to TRBJ2-5; possibly TRBD2 for D (5 bases). Germline CDR1 reads SGHRS; CDR2 reads YFSETQ. Trimming took off 0 bases at V and 5 bases at J, with 14 bases between the two ends. The CDR3 extends over 15 amino acids. The CDR3 sequence is CASSLGASGGETQYF. The CDR3 DNA reads as TGCGCCAGCAGCTTGGGCGCATCAGGAGGCGAGACCCAGTACTTC.

This clone was detected only a few times. The chain combines TRBV7-8 with TRBJ2-7, with a possible D match to TRBD1 (5 bases). CDR3 size: 12 residues. Germline CDR1 is SGHVS and CDR2 is FQNEAQ. The V end lost 5 bases, the J end lost 5 bases, and 10 bases lay between the germline ends. CDR3: CASSHTRDEQYF. The DNA for the CDR3 is TGTGCCAGCAGCCATACCAGGGACGAGCAGTACTTC.

J is TRBJ2-4 and V is TRBV7-9, with 9 bases aligning to TRBD2. V trimming: 2 bases; J trimming: 8 bases; junction bases outside the gene matches: 7. The CDR3 length is 15 residues. From germline, CDR1 is SEHNR and CDR2 FQNEAQ (reference sequence). CDR3: CASSLRAGGPDIQYF. The CDR3 region has the DNA TGTGCCAGCAGCTTAAGGGCGGGAGGGCCGGACATTCAGTACTTC.

J is TRBJ2-7 and V is TRBV11-2; the D is unclear. V was shortened by 1 base and J by 1 base, with 8 bases between the two germline ends. CDR3 size: 14 residues. Germline CDR1 reads SGHAT; CDR2 reads FQNNGV. CDR3 loop: CASSLGLESYEQYF. CDR3 bases: TGTGCCAGCAGCTTAGGATTAGAATCCTACGAGCAGTACTTC.

V gene TRBV18 combines with J gene TRBJ2-1; the match to TRBD2 covers 12 bases. Germline V lookup: CDR1 KGHSH, CDR2 LQKENI. There are 19 residues in the CDR3. V was pared by 2 bases and J by 3 bases, with 11 bases of the junction left unmatched. DNA of the CDR3: TGTGCCAGCTCACCAGTCGGACTAGCGGGGTGGCGGGGCTACAATGAGCAGTTCTTC. Its translation is CASSPVGLAGWRGYNEQFF.

The J gene is TRBJ1-6, the V gene TRBV30; 7 positions agree with TRBD1. This CDR3 has 15 residues. CDR1 and CDR2 from the germline V gene are GTSNPN and SVGIG (reference sequence). The V segment lost 5 bases and the J segment 4 bases; nucleotides outside the gene matches: 8. The CDR3 region has the DNA TGTGCCTGGGGTCGACCGGGACAGTATAATTCACCCCTCCACTTT. Amino acids: CAWGRPGQYNSPLHF. The full variable domain, in which reference TRBV30 and TRBJ1-6 provide the parts outside the CDR3, is SQTIHQWPATLVQPVGSPLSLECTVEGTSNPNLYWYRQAAGRGLQLLFYSVGIGQISSEVPQNLSASRPQDRQFILSSKKLLLSDSGFYLCAWGRPGQYNSPLHFGNGTRLTVT.

A single count supports this clone. Mismatch with germline at one junction end may stem from a read error. V usage is TRBV7-9 and J usage is TRBJ1-1; possible D gene TRBD1, 6 bases. The CDR3 covers 12 residues. CDR1 and CDR2 (germline): SEHNR, FQNEAQ (reference sequence). Written as DNA, the CDR3 is TGTTCCAGCAGCTTATCAGGGGACGCCGCTTTCTTT. Translation gives CSSSLSGDAAFF.

Note on this clone: Sequence at one end of the junction differs from germline and may be a read error. The J gene is TRBJ1-3, the V gene TRBV7-9, with D maybe TRBD1 (5 bases). The CDR3 spans 16 residues. CDR1 and CDR2 (germline): SEHNR, FQNEAQ (reference sequence). This CDR3 is CSSSFRDWDPQNTIYF. DNA for the CDR3: TGTTCCAGCAGCTTCCGGGACTGGGATCCCCAGAACACCATATATTTT.

The table lists this clone with a few counts. This chain connects TRBV25-1 to TRBJ2-1; no clear D gene. The CDR3 has 15 residues. Per the germline V gene, CDR1 is MGHDK and CDR2 is SYGVNS. The V gene lost 4 bases and the J gene lost 2 bases, with 12 bases spanning the gap. The CDR3 region is CASSAPSSTYNEQFF. In nucleotides, the CDR3 is TGTGCCAGCAGTGCCCCGAGTAGCACCTACAATGAGCAGTTCTTC.

In its sample, this clone was seen a few times. This chain links TRBV5-5 with TRBJ1-3; the match to TRBD1 covers 8 bases. Germline V gives CDR1 SGHKS, CDR2 YYEKEE (reference sequence). The CDR3 totals 17 residues. With 0 bases clipped from V and 0 bases from J, the junction kept 5 bases outside the gene matches. CDR3 amino acids: CASSLGTGIPSGNTIYF. As DNA, the CDR3 is TGTGCCAGCAGCTTGGGGACAGGGATCCCCTCTGGAAACACCATATATTTT.

The chain is built from TRBV19 and TRBJ1-5; 8 nucleotides match TRBD1. Germline values: CDR1 LNHDA, CDR2 SQIVND (reference sequence). The CDR3 totals 17 residues. V trimming: 4 bases; J trimming: 1 base; junction bases outside the gene matches: 9. The CDR3, as DNA: TGTGCCAGTAGTACTATGACAGGGGTTGGGAGCAATCAGCCCCAGCATTTT. Amino acids: CASSTMTGVGSNQPQHF.

The V call is TRBV6-1, the J call TRBJ2-3; 12 positions agree with TRBD2. This CDR3 spans 15 amino acids. In germline, CDR1 is MNHNS, CDR2 SASEGT. J was trimmed by 4 bases and V by 6 bases; bases with no gene match: 5. The CDR3 sequence is CASRRLAGDPDTQYF. CDR3 nucleotides: TGTGCCAGCAGGAGACTAGCGGGAGACCCAGATACGCAGTATTTT.